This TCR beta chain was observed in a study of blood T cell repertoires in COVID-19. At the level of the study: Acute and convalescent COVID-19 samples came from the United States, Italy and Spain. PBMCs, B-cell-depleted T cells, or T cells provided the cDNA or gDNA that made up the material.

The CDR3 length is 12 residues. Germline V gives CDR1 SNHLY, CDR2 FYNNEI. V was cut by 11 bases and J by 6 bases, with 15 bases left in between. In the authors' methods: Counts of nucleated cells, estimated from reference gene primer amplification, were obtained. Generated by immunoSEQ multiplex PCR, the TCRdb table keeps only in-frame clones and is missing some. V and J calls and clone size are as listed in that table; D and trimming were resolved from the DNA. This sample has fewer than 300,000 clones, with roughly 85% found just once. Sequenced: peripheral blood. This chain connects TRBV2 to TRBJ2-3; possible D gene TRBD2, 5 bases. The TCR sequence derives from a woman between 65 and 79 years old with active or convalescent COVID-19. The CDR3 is CAGRYGGDTQYF. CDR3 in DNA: TGTGCCGGTCGTTACGGAGGTGATACGCAGTATTTT.